This entry lists 19 T cell receptor beta chains sequenced from one sample in a study of blood T cell dynamics during melanoma immunotherapy. TCRdb's copy holds only in-frame clones and misses some; the assay was immunoSEQ multiplex PCR. This table has 10,000 to 13,000 clones, 70% to 90% appearing once. Regarding time point: week 3, after first cycle of checkpoint inhibitor. Sequenced here: blood, sampled from a patient treated with checkpoint blockade. The source is a human donor with melanoma.

This clone was observed a single time. The chain has TRBV7-7 and TRBJ2-1; the D is unclear. The CDR3 runs 13 residues. Germline loops: CDR1 SSHAT, CDR2 FNYEAQ (reference sequence). Trimming removed 3 bases from V and 7 bases from J, with 10 bases in between. The CDR3 spells CASSFDTGNEQFF. In DNA form, the CDR3 reads TGTGCCAGCAGCTTCGACACTGGTAATGAGCAGTTCTTC.

The V call is TRBV18, the J call TRBJ2-7; 7 bases line up with TRBD2. The trim removed 3 bases at V and 3 bases at J, leaving 5 bases unmatched. The germline V gene has CDR1 KGHSH and CDR2 LQKENI. The CDR3 is 14 amino acids. CDR3 region: CASSPQRDGYEQYF. The CDR3 DNA reads as TGTGCCAGCTCACCCCAGCGGGATGGCTACGAGCAGTACTTC.

This rearrangement joins TRBV18 to TRBJ2-3; 7 nucleotides line up with TRBD1. Germline values: CDR1 KGHSH, CDR2 LQKENI. The CDR3 has 15 residues. V was clipped by 7 bases and J by 3 bases; unmatched bases: 10. The CDR3 coding sequence is TGTGCCAGCTGCAACCGTACAGGGGTGACAGATACGCAGTATTTT. As protein: CASCNRTGVTDTQYF.

The V gene is TRBV4-3, the J gene TRBJ2-7; no definite D call. The CDR3 contains 13 residues. Per the germline V gene, CDR1 is LGHNA and CDR2 is YSLEER. V lost 1 base, J lost 6 bases, and 10 bases lay in between. CDR3 nucleotides: TGCGCCAGCAGCCAAGCATCCGGGTTCGAGCAGTACTTC. Amino acid sequence: CASSQASGFEQYF.

The chain uses TRBV7-9 and TRBJ1-2; 8 nucleotides agree with TRBD1. Germline CDR1 is SEHNR and CDR2 is FQNEAQ (reference sequence). The CDR3 covers 12 residues. With 4 bases clipped from V and 7 bases from J, the junction kept 2 bases outside the gene matches. The CDR3 DNA sequence: TGTGCCAGCAGCTCTGACAGGGGTGGCTACACCTTC. It codes for CASSSDRGGYTF.

V is TRBV7-2 and J is TRBJ2-3, with TRBD1 matching over 7 bases. After removal of 2 bases from V and 4 bases from J, the junction contained 6 bases not matched to a gene. The CDR3 loop spans 15 amino acids. Germline V gives CDR1 SGHTA, CDR2 FQGNSA. Written as DNA, the CDR3 is TGTGCCAGCAGCTTATCGGGGCAGGGGGCAGATACGCAGTATTTT. Translating gives CASSLSGQGADTQYF.

The CDR3 DNA reads TGCGCCAGCAAGACAACAGGGGTGACCTACGAGCAGTACTTC. It encodes CASKTTGVTYEQYF. V and J are TRBV10-2 and TRBJ2-7; TRBD1 aligns across 7 bases. The V segment lost 7 bases and the J segment 2 bases; nucleotides outside the gene matches: 8. The CDR3 extends over 14 amino acids. Per the germline V gene, CDR1 is WSHSY and CDR2 is SAAADI.

The chain carries TRBV19 and TRBJ1-2; D unresolved. CDR3 length equals 14 residues. Trimming pared 2 bases from V and 6 bases from J, leaving 13 bases between. CDR1 is LNHDA, CDR2 SQIVND, per germline (reference sequence). CDR3 coding DNA: TGTGCCAGTAGTATATTTAGCCAGGCGGATGGCTACACCTTC. Translated: CASSIFSQADGYTF.

This clone was counted a single time. V usage is TRBV5-8 and J usage is TRBJ2-3; TRBD2 might be the D (6 bases). The germline V gene encodes CDR1 SGHTS and CDR2 YDEGEE. The V gene lost 5 bases and the J gene lost 4 bases, with 14 bases spanning the gap. The CDR3 has 14 residues. This CDR3 reads CASRWRGEADTQYF. The DNA of the CDR3 is TGTGCCAGCAGATGGCGGGGTGAGGCAGATACGCAGTATTTT.

The rearrangement uses TRBV10-3 and TRBJ2-3; a weak D match, TRBD1 (7 bases). V shed 3 bases and J shed 2 bases, with 33 bases lying between them. This CDR3 comprises 22 residues. Germline CDR1 reads ENHRY; CDR2 reads SYGVKD. CDR3 sequence: CAISETNTQGTAPRINTDTQYF. The DNA of the CDR3 is TGTGCCATCAGTGAAACTAATACACAGGGGACTGCCCCTCGAATCAACACAGATACGCAGTATTTT.

CDR3 sequence reads: CSVVWGLGELFF. CDR3 sequence (DNA): TGCAGCGTTGTGTGGGGTCTGGGGGAGCTGTTTTTT. This chain joins TRBV29-1 and TRBJ2-2; D call uncertain. Germline loops: CDR1 SQVTM, CDR2 ANQGSEA. CDR3 size: 12 residues. V lost 4 bases, J lost 8 bases, and 11 bases lay in between.

The CDR3, as DNA: TGTGCCAGCAGTGGCGGGGGACAGCGATCAGATACGCAGTATTTT. Amino acid sequence: CASSGGGQRSDTQYF. J is TRBJ2-3 and V is TRBV2; D may be TRBD1 or TRBD2 (7 bases each). V lost 4 bases to trimming and J lost 4 bases, with 15 bases between them. Germline-derived CDR1 and CDR2 are SNHLY and FYNNEI. This CDR3 comprises 15 residues.

The rearrangement joins TRBV21-1 to TRBJ2-1; the listed D gene, TRBD1, was not tested against the DNA. TRBV21-1 is a listed pseudogene. This CDR3 comprises 17 residues. CDR3 in amino acids: CASSKEGANDNDNEQFF. DNA for the CDR3: TGTGCCAGCAGCAAAGAAGGGGCAAACGATAACGACAATGAGCAGTTCTTC.

This chain links TRBV9 with TRBJ1-2; 9 bases line up with TRBD1. Germline V gives CDR1 SGDLS, CDR2 YYNGEE. This CDR3 is 14 amino acids long. J gave up 8 bases and V 3 bases, and 8 bases lay outside the gene matches. The CDR3 loop reads CASSGTGTGRGYTF. The DNA of the CDR3 is TGTGCCAGCAGCGGTACGGGGACAGGGCGAGGCTACACCTTC.

The V gene is TRBV21-1, the J gene TRBJ1-3. TRBV21-1 is tagged as a pseudogene. The CDR3 sequence is 12 residues long. The CDR3 loop is CASSKGGNTIYF. The CDR3, as DNA: TGTGCCAGCAGCAAAGGGGGAAACACCATATATTTT.

In DNA form, the CDR3 reads TGTGCCTGGAGTGAAGCGCAAGAGACCCAGTACTTC. Its translation is CAWSEAQETQYF. The chain links TRBV30 to TRBJ2-5; unclear D gene. V gave up 1 base and J gave up 2 bases, with 5 bases separating them. The CDR3 spans 12 residues. The germline V gene has CDR1 GTSNPN and CDR2 SVGIG (reference sequence).

The chain employs TRBV29-1 and TRBJ1-1; D remains unclear. Per germline, CDR1 SQVTM and CDR2 ANQGSEA. CDR3 length: 12 residues. V was clipped by 7 bases and J by 1 base, with 10 bases between them. Here the CDR3 reads CSARGPNTEAFF. For the CDR3, the DNA is TGCAGCGCGCGGGGTCCGAACACTGAAGCTTTCTTT.

V and J are TRBV6-1 and TRBJ1-1; 7 bases fit TRBD1. Trimming cost V 2 bases and J 6 bases; bases outside gene matches: 18. This CDR3 has 18 residues. Per germline, CDR1 MNHNS and CDR2 SASEGT. The CDR3 reads CASSERPPTGTYFAEAFF. The CDR3 bases are TGTGCCAGCAGTGAAAGGCCGCCGACAGGGACTTATTTCGCTGAAGCTTTCTTT.

V usage is TRBV4-3 and J usage is TRBJ1-6; possible D gene TRBD1, 6 bases. V gave up 0 bases and J gave up 9 bases, with 12 bases separating them. Germline values: CDR1 LGHNA, CDR2 YSLEER. The CDR3 length is 15 residues. CDR3 in DNA: TGCGCCAGCAGCCAAGAATCAGGGGTTAGTTCACCCCTCCACTTT. It codes for CASSQESGVSSPLHF.